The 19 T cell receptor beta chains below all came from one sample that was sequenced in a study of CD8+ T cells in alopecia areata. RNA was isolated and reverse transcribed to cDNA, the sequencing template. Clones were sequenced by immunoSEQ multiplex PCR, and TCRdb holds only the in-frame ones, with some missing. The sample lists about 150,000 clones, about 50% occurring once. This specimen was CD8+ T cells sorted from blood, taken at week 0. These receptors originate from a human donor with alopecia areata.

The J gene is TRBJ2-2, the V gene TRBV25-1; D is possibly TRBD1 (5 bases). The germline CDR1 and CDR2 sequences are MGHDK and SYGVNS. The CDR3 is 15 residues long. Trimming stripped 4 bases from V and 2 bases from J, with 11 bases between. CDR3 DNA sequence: TGTGCCAGCAGTGCTCAGGGCATTAACACCGGGGAGCTGTTTTTT. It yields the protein CASSAQGINTGELFF.

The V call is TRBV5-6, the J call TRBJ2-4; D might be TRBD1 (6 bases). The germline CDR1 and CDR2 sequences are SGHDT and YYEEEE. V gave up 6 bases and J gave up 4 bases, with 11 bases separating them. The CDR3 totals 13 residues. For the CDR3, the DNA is TGTGCCAGCACCGGACAGACGAAAAACATTCAGTACTTC. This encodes CASTGQTKNIQYF.

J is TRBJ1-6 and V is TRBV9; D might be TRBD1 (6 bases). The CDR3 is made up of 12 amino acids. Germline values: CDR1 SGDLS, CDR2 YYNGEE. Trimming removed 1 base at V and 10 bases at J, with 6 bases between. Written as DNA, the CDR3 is TGTGCCAGCAGCGTAACAGGGTCACCCCTCCACTTT. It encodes CASSVTGSPLHF.

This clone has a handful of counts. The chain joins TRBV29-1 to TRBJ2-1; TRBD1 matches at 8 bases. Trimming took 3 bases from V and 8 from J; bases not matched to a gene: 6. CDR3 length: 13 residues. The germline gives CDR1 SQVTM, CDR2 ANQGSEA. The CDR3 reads CSVDLQGADEQFF. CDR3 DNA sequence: TGCAGCGTTGATCTGCAGGGGGCCGATGAGCAGTTCTTC.

The CDR3: CAWETSGDYNEQFF. For the CDR3, the DNA is TGTGCCTGGGAGACTAGCGGGGACTACAATGAGCAGTTCTTC. V and J are TRBV30 and TRBJ2-1, with 11 bases fitting TRBD2. The J segment lost 3 bases and the V segment lost 5 bases, leaving 3 bases of the junction unmatched. Germline V gene lookup returns CDR1 GTSNPN and CDR2 SVGIG (reference sequence). The CDR3 has 14 amino acids. The whole variable domain, filled in from reference TRBV30 and TRBJ2-1, reads SQTIHQWPATLVQPVGSPLSLECTVEGTSNPNLYWYRQAAGRGLQLLFYSVGIGQISSEVPQNLSASRPQDRQFILSSKKLLLSDSGFYLCAWETSGDYNEQFFGPGTRLTVL.

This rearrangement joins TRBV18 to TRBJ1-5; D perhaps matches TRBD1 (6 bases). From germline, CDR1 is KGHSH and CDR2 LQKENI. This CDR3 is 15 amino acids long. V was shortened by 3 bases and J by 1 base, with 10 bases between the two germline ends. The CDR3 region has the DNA TGTGCCAGCTCACCCACAGGGAGGAGCAATCAGCCCCAGCATTTT. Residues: CASSPTGRSNQPQHF.

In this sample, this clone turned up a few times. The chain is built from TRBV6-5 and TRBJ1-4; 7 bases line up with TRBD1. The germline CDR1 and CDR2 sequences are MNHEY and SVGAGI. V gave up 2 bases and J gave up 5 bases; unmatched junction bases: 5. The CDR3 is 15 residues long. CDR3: CASSYGTGVNEKLFF. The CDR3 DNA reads TGTGCCAGCAGTTACGGCACAGGGGTAAATGAAAAACTGTTTTTT.

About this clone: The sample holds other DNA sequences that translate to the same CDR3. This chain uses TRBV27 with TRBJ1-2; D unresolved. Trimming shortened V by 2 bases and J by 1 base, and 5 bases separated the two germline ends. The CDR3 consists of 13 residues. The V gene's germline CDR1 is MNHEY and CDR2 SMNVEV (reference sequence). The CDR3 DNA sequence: TGTGCCAGCAGTTTAACCCGTAACTATGGCTACACCTTC. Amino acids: CASSLTRNYGYTF.

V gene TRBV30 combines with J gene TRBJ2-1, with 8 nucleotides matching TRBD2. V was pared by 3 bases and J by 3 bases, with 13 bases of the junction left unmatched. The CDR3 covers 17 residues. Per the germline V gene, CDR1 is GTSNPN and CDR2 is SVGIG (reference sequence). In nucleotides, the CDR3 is TGTGCCTGGAGCGGCACTCCCGGGACTAGAGACTACAATGAGCAGTTCTTC. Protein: CAWSGTPGTRDYNEQFF.

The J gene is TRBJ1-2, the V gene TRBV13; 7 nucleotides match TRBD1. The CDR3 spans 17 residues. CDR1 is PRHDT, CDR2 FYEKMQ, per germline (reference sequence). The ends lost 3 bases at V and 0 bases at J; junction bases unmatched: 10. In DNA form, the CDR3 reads TGTGCCAGCAGCTTGGGACAGCTACCTCTCCCTAACTATGGCTACACCTTC. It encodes CASSLGQLPLPNYGYTF.

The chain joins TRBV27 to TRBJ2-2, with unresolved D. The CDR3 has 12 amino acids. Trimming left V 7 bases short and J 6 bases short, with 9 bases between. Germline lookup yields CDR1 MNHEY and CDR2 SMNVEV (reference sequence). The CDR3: CASTTLPGELFF. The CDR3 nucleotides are TGTGCCAGCACCACCCTGCCCGGGGAGCTGTTTTTT.

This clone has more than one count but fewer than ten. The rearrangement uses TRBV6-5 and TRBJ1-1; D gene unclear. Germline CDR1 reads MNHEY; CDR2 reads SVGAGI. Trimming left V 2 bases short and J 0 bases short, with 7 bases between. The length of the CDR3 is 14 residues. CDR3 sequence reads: CASSYEPLNTEAFF. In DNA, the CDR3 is TGTGCCAGCAGTTACGAGCCCTTGAACACTGAAGCTTTCTTT.

The CDR3 sequence is CASSLGAGGNQPQHF. CDR3 nucleotides: TGTGCCAGCAGCTTAGGGGCAGGAGGAAATCAGCCCCAGCATTTT. This chain joins TRBV11-2 and TRBJ1-5, with D unclear. With 1 base removed from V and 4 bases from J, the gap between germline ends came to 11 bases. The CDR3 loop spans 15 amino acids. Germline V gene sequence: CDR1 SGHAT, CDR2 FQNNGV.

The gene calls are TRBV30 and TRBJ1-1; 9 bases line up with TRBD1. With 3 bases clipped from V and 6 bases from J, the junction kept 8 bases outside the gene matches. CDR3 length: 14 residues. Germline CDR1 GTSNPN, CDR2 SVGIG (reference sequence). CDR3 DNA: TGTGCCTGGAGCGCCGGGACAGGGACCTCTGAAGCTTTCTTT. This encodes CAWSAGTGTSEAFF. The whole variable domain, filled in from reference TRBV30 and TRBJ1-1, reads SQTIHQWPATLVQPVGSPLSLECTVEGTSNPNLYWYRQAAGRGLQLLFYSVGIGQISSEVPQNLSASRPQDRQFILSSKKLLLSDSGFYLCAWSAGTGTSEAFFGQGTRLTVV.

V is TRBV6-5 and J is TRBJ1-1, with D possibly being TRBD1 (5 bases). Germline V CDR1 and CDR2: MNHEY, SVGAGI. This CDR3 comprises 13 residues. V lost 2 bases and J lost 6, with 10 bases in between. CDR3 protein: CASSYAQGAEAFF. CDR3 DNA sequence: TGTGCCAGCAGTTACGCGCAGGGTGCTGAAGCTTTCTTT.

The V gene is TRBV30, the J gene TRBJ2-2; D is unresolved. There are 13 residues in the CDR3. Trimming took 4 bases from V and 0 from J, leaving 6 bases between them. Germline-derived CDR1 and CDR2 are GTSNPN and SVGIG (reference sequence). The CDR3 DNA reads TGTGCCTGGATCAGTTCGAACACCGGGGAGCTGTTTTTT. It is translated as CAWISSNTGELFF.

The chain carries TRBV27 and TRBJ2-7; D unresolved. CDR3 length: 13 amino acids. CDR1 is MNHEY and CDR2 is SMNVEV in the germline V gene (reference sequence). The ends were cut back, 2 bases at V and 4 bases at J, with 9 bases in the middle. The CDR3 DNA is TGTGCCAGCAGTTTAGGACCGAATTACGAGCAGTACTTC. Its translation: CASSLGPNYEQYF.

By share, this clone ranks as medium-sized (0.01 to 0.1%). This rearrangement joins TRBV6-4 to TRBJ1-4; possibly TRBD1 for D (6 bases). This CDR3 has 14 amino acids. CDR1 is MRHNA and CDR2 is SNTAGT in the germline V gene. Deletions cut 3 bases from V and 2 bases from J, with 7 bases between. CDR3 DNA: TGTGCCAGCAGTGAGGGGGCGACTAATGAAAAACTGTTTTTT. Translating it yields CASSEGATNEKLFF.

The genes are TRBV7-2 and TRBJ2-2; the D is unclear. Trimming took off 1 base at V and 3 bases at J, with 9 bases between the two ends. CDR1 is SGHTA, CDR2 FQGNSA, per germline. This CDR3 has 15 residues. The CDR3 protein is CASSLVAGYTGELFF. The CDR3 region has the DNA TGTGCCAGCAGCTTAGTCGCCGGGTACACCGGGGAGCTGTTTTTT. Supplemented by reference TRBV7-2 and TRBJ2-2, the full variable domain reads GAGVSQSPSNKVTEKGKDVELRCDPISGHTALYWYRQSLGQGLEFLIYFQGNSAPDKSGLPSDRFSAERTGGSVSTLTIQRTQQEDSAVYLCASSLVAGYTGELFFGEGSRLTVL.